This T cell receptor (beta chain) is drawn from a study of cytomegalovirus exposure and HLA in healthy donors. Study findings and constraints: Segments of the TCR beta V type were, in most cases, productive about 90% or about 30% of the time in an earlier analysis.

To note about this clone: The antigen is unknown.

PCR employed 60 Vbeta and 13 Jbeta primers. Produced via immunoSEQ multiplex PCR; TCRdb's table is partial and in-frame only. This sample has around 170,000 clones, with approximately 83% found just once. The V gene's germline CDR1 is MGHRA and CDR2 YSYEKL. V shed 1 base and J shed 2 bases, with 6 bases lying between them. The CDR3 consists of 13 residues. The material sequenced was PBMCs. This sequence joins TRBV4-1 and TRBJ2-7, with D possibly TRBD2 on 5 matching bases. This TCR derives from a woman between 18 and 30 years old in good health and CMV-seronegative. The CDR3 is CASSQVGAYEQYF. The CDR3, as DNA: TGCGCCAGCAGCCAAGTGGGAGCCTACGAGCAGTACTTC.